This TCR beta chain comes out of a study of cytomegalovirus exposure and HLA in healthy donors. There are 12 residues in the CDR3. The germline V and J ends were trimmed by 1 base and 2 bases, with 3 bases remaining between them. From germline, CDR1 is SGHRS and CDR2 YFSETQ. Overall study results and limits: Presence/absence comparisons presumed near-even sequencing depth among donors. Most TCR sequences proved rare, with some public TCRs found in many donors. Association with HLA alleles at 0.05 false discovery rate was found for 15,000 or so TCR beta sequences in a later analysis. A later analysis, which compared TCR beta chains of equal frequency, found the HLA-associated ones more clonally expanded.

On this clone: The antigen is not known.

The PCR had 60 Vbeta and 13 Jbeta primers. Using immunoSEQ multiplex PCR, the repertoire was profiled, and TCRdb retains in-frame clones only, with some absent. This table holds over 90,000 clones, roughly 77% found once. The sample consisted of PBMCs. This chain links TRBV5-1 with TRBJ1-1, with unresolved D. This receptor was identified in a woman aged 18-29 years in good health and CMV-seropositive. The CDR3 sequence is CASSLQNTEAFF. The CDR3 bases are TGCGCCAGCAGCTTGCAAAACACTGAAGCTTTCTTT. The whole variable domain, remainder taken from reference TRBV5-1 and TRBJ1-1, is KAGVTQTPRYLIKTRGQQVTLSCSPISGHRSVSWYQQTPGQGLQFLFEYFSETQRNKGNFPGRFSGRQFSNSRSEMNVSTLELGDSALYLCASSLQNTEAFFGQGTRLTVV.